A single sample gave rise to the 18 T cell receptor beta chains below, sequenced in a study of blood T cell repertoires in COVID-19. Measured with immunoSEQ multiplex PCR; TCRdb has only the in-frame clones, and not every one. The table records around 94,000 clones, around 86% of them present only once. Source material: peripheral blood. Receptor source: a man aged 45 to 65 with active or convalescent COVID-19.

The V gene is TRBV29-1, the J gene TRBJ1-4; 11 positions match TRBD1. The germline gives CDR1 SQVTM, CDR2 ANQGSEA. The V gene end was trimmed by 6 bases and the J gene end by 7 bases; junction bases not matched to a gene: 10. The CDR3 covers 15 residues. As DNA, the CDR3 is TGCAGCGTCACACACCCGGGACAGGGGGGTGAAAAACTGTTTTTT. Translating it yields CSVTHPGQGGEKLFF.

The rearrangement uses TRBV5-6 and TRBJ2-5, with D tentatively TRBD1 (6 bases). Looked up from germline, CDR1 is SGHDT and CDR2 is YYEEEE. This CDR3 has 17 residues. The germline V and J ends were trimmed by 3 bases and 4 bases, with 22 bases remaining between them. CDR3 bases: TGTGCCAGCAGCTCAACGTCCCGGGGTAGAGGGGGAGAGACCCAGTACTTC. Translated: CASSSTSRGRGGETQYF.

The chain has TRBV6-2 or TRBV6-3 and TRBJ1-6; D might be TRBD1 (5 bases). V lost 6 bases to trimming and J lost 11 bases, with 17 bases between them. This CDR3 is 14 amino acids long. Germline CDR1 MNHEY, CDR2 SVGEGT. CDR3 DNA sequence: TGTGCCAGCAGCCCCTGGCCAGGGTGGACACCCCTCCACTTT. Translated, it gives CASSPWPGWTPLHF.

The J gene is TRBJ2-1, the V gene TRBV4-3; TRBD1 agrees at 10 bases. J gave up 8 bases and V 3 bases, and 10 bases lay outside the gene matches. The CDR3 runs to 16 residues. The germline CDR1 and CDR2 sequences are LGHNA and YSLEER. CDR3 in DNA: TGCGCCAGCAGCCATTCCGGGACAGGGGAGACTTATGAGCAGTTCTTC. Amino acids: CASSHSGTGETYEQFF.

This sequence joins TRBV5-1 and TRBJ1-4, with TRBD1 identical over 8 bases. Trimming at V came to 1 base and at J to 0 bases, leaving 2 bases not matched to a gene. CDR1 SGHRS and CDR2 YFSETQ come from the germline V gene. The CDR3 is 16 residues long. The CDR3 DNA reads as TGCGCCAGCAGCTTGTCAGGGGGCACAACTAATGAAAAACTGTTTTTT. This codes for CASSLSGGTTNEKLFF.

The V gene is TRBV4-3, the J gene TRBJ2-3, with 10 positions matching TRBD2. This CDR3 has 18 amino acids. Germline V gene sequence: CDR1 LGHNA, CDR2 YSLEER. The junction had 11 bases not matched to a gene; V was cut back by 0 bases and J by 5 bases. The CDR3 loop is CASSQDNPLAGVGDTQYF. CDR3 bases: TGCGCCAGCAGCCAAGATAACCCCCTAGCGGGGGTGGGAGATACGCAGTATTTT.

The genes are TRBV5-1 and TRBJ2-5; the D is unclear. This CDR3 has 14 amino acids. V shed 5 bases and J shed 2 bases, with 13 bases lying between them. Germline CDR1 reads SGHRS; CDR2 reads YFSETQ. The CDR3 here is CASSSGERQETQYF. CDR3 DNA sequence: TGCGCCAGCAGTTCTGGAGAGAGACAAGAGACCCAGTACTTC.

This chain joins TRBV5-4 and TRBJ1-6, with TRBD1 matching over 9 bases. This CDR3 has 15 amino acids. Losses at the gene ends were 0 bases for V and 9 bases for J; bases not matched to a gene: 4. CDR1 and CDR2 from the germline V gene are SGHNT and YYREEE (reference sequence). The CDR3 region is CASSLEQGARSPLHF. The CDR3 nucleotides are TGTGCCAGCAGCTTGGAACAGGGGGCGCGTTCACCCCTCCACTTT.

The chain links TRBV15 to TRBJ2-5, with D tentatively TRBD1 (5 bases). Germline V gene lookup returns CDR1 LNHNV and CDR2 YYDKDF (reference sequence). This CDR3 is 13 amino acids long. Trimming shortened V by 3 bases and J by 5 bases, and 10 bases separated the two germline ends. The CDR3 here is CATSSRVDETQYF. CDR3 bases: TGTGCCACCAGCAGCAGGGTGGACGAGACCCAGTACTTC. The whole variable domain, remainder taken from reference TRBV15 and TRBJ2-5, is DAMVIQNPRYQVTQFGKPVTLSCSQTLNHNVMYWYQQKSSQAPKLLFHYYDKDFNNEADTPDNFQSRRPNTSFCFLDIRSPGLGDTAMYLCATSSRVDETQYFGPGTRLLVL.

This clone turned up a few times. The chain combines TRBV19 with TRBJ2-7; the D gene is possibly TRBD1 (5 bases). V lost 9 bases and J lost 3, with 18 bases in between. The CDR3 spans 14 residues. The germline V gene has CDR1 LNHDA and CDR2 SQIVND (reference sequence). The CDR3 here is CASPRVMVNYEQYV. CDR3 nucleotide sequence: TGTGCCAGCCCCAGGGTAATGGTAAACTACGAGCAGTACGTC.

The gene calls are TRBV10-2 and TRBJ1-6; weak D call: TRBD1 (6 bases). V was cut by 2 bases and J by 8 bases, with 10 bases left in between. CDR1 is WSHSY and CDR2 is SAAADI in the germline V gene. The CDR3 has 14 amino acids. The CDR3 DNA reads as TGCGCCAGCAGTGAGAGTCAGGGGTATTCACCCCTCCACTTT. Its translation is CASSESQGYSPLHF.

The CDR3, as DNA: TGTGCCAGCAGTTCTCAGGGTTTTAATCAGCCCCAGCATTTT. Protein sequence: CASSSQGFNQPQHF. The chain recombines TRBV6-6 with TRBJ1-5; D is perhaps TRBD1 (5 bases). CDR1 is MNHNY, CDR2 SVGAGI, per germline (reference sequence). The CDR3 runs to 14 residues. V gave up 4 bases and J gave up 4 bases, with 11 bases separating them.

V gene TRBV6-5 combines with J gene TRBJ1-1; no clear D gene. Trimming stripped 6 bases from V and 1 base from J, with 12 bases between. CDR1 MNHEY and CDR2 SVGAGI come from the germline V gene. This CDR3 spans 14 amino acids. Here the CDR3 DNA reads TGTGCCAGCAGGTTGACGTTAGCGAACACTGAAGCTTTCTTT. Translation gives CASRLTLANTEAFF.

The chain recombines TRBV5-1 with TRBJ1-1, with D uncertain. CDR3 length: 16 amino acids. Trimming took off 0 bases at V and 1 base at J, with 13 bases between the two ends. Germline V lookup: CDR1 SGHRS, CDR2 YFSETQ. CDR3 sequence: CASSLEAASGNTEAFF. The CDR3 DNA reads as TGCGCCAGCAGCTTGGAGGCGGCCAGTGGGAACACTGAAGCTTTCTTT.

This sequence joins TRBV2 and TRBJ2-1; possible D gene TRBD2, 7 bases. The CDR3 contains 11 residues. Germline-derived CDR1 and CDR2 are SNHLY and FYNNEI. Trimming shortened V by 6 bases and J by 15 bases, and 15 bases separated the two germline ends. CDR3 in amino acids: CASSSLRGGFF. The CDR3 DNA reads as TGTGCCAGCAGCTCCTTGAGGGGGGGGTTCTTC.

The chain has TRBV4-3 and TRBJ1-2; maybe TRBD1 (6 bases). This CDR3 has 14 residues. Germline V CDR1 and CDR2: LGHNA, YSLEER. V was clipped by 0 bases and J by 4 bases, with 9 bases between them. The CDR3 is CASSQDRGGYGYTF. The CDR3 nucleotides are TGCGCCAGCAGCCAAGATCGAGGGGGCTATGGCTACACCTTC.

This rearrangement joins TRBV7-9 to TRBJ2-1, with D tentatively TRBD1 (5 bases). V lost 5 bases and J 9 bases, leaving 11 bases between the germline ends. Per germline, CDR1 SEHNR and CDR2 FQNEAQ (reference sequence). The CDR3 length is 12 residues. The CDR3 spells CASSEGVSEQFF. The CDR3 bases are TGTGCCAGCAGCGAAGGGGTGAGTGAGCAGTTCTTC.

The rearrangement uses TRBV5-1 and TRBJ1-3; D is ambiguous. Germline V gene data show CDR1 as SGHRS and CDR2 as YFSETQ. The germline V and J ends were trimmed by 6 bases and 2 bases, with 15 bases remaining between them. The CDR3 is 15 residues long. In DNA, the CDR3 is TGCGCCAGCACCTCCGAGGGATCCACTGGAAACACCATATATTTT. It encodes CASTSEGSTGNTIYF.